This T cell receptor beta chain was found in a study of molecular identifiers for immune sequencing clone quantification. Naive CD8 T cells were FACS-sorted by CD8+CD4-CCR7+CD45RA+ markers. The CDR3 has 16 amino acids. The V and J ends lost 8 bases and 7 bases respectively, with 27 bases between them. Germline lookup yields CDR1 MNHNS and CDR2 SASEGT. This clonotype was counted many times. Library preparation followed earlier protocols using designated TCR primers. TCRdb re-analysed the PCR reads in MiXCR, keeping a single row per CDR3 protein. The table lists about half a million distinct CDR3 sequences, about a fifth of them singletons.

The V call is TRBV6-1, the J call TRBJ2-7, with D unresolved. Input material: naive CD8+ T cells from blood, with Jurkat cell RNA spiked in. The sample's subset: FACS-sorted CD8+CD4-CCR7+CD45RA+ naive T cells. The sequence was collected from a human donor in good health. Some libraries in this study had Jurkat cell RNA spiked in. Here the CDR3 DNA reads TGTGCCAGCTCCCTACTTCCATCCCTAGGAATGGGTGAGCAGTACTTC. Translating gives CASSLLPSLGMGEQYF.